This T cell receptor (beta chain) was identified during a study of tumor and adjacent non-tumor tissue in lung cancer. In its sample, this clonotype was seen many times. The template was RNA from unsorted bulk tissue. The library came from three nested PCR rounds adapted from ARM-PCR protocols. MiXCR, run by TCRdb on the multiplex PCR reads, gives a single entry per CDR3 protein. The repertoire holds more than 85,000 distinct CDR3 sequences, with 84% as singletons. Sequenced: lung tumor tissue. The source of this sequence is a man between 65 and 85 years old with non-small cell lung cancer.

The CDR3 is CASSPWTGAYEQYF. CDR3 in DNA: TGTGCCAGCAGCCCGTGGACAGGAGCCTACGAGCAGTACTTC. This chain links TRBV5-4 with TRBJ2-7; TRBD1 matches at 7 bases. Germline-derived CDR1 and CDR2 are SGHNT and YYREEE (reference sequence). The V segment lost 4 bases and the J segment 2 bases; nucleotides outside the gene matches: 6. This CDR3 comprises 14 residues. The full variable domain, completed using reference TRBV5-4 and TRBJ2-7, is ETGVTQSPTHLIKTRGQQVTLRCSSQSGHNTVSWYQQALGQGPQFIFQYYREEENGRGNFPPRFSGLQFPNYSSELNVNALELDDSALYLCASSPWTGAYEQYFGPGTRLTVT.